This T cell receptor beta chain stems from a study of vaccination effects on CD4 cells after COVID-19. About this clone: The target antigen is unknown.

Germline lookup yields CDR1 MDHEN and CDR2 SYDVKM. The CDR3 covers 17 residues. The V end lost 4 bases, the J end lost 0 bases, and 16 bases lay between the germline ends. Before sequencing took place, the ViraFEST assay used viral peptide pools to expand antigen-specific CD4+ T cells. Following culture for approximately 11 days, CD4+ T cells were isolated. Each participant was administered two doses of either the BNT162b2 or the mRNA-1273 vaccine. The assay was immunoSEQ multiplex PCR, and TCRdb's table has in-frame clones only and misses some. The profile covers about 24,000 clones, with roughly 80% appearing a single time and approximately 23% taken by the ten largest.

This specimen consisted of CD4+ T cells from PBMCs cultured with HCoV-NL63 spike peptides, obtained after COVID-19 vaccination. The J gene is TRBJ2-1, the V gene TRBV28, with unresolved D. This receptor was obtained from a human donor who received a COVID-19 vaccine. The CDR3 loop reads CASSSRLLPSSYNEQFF. The CDR3 DNA sequence: TGTGCCAGCAGTTCCCGCCTCTTACCCAGCTCCTACAATGAGCAGTTCTTC.